The 19 T cell receptor beta chains in this list originate from one sample, sequenced in a study of T cell repertoires in cytomegalovirus infection. TCRdb called the reads again in MiXCR, with one record for every CDR3 protein. The sample contains some 450,000 distinct CDR3 sequences, approximately 32% of which appear only once. Sequencing input: PBMCs. The receptors stem from a human donor in good health (CMV status not recorded). Some clones in this sample may be carry-over from other donors' samples.

The V gene is TRBV6-2 or TRBV6-3, the J gene TRBJ1-6; D gene unclear. Germline V gene data show CDR1 as MNHEY and CDR2 as SVGEGT. V lost 0 bases, J lost 4 bases, and 16 bases lay in between. The CDR3 runs 18 residues. CDR3 residues: CASSYSGDGEIYNSPLHF. The CDR3 DNA reads as TGTGCCAGCAGTTACTCGGGCGACGGAGAAATTTATAATTCACCCCTCCACTTT.

As concerns this clonotype: At one end, the junction sequence differs from germline, possibly due to a read error. The chain carries TRBV6-2 or TRBV6-3 and TRBJ2-1, with TRBD2 matching over 8 bases. The CDR3 runs to 15 residues. Germline-derived CDR1 and CDR2 are MNHEY and SVGEGT. CDR3 sequence (DNA): TGTGACAGCAGTCAATATAGCGGGGAGGGAGGTGAGCAGTTCTTC. Translating it yields CDSSQYSGEGGEQFF.

The J gene is TRBJ2-2, the V gene TRBV6-6; D is possibly TRBD2 (5 bases). This CDR3 region has 13 residues. Germline CDR1 and CDR2: MNHNY and SVGAGI (reference sequence). Between the trimmed V and J ends, which lost 5 bases and 13 bases, there was a span of 17 bases. CDR3 in amino acids: CASSLTGVGGLFF. The DNA of the CDR3 is TGTGCCAGCAGTCTGACGGGCGTCGGAGGGCTGTTTTTT.

This clonotype came up a few times. J is TRBJ1-6 and V is TRBV4-3; D may be TRBD1 (6 bases). The CDR3 totals 17 residues. Trimming removed 1 base at V and 5 bases at J, with 15 bases between. Germline loops: CDR1 LGHNA, CDR2 YSLEER. CDR3 protein: CASSQAPGGPNNSPLHF. The CDR3 region has the DNA TGCGCCAGCAGCCAAGCTCCGGGGGGGCCAAATAATTCACCCCTCCACTTT.

This clonotype has just a few counts. This chain's CDR3 is CASSMLSGMYYNQPQHF. DNA for the CDR3: TGTGCCAGTAGTATGTTGTCAGGGATGTATTATAATCAGCCCCAGCATTTT. This chain connects TRBV19 to TRBJ1-5; D perhaps matches TRBD1 (5 bases). Deletions cut 3 bases from V and 4 bases from J, with 19 bases between. Germline V gene data show CDR1 as LNHDA and CDR2 as SQIVND (reference sequence). CDR3 length: 17 residues.

This clonotype showed up just a few times. This chain connects TRBV19 to TRBJ2-7, with 9 bases fitting TRBD1. Germline CDR1 reads LNHDA; CDR2 reads SQIVND (reference sequence). V gave up 5 bases and J gave up 3 bases; unmatched junction bases: 8. CDR3 length: 15 residues. CDR3 coding DNA: TGTGCCAGTAGTCCGGGGACAGGGTCTTACTACGAGCAGTACTTC. It codes for CASSPGTGSYYEQYF. Together with reference TRBV19 and TRBJ2-7, the CDR3 gives the full variable domain: DGGITQSPKYLFRKEGQNVTLSCEQNLNHDAMYWYRQDPGQGLRLIYYSQIVNDFQKGDIAEGYSVSREKKESFPLTVTSAQKNPTAFYLCASSPGTGSYYEQYFGPGTRLTVT.

With regard to this clonotype: Lacking the conserved final phenylalanine or tryptophan, this CDR3 likely reflects a read error. The chain recombines TRBV11-2 with TRBJ2-7; D could derive from TRBD1 or TRBD2 (6 bases each). CDR3 length equals 13 residues. Germline CDR1 and CDR2: SGHAT and FQNNGV. V shed 6 bases and J shed 2 bases, with 11 bases lying between them. The CDR3 coding sequence is TGTGCCAGCAGACCGGGGGCGACCTACGAGCAGTACTGC. It yields the protein CASRPGATYEQYC.

This clonotype was recorded many times. The rearrangement joins TRBV11-2 to TRBJ2-3, with 7 bases lining up with TRBD1. Germline V lookup: CDR1 SGHAT, CDR2 FQNNGV. This CDR3 region has 15 residues. V shed 1 base and J 2 bases; nucleotides not matched to a gene: 3. This CDR3 is CASSLGDSHTDTQYF. The CDR3 nucleotides read TGTGCCAGCAGCTTAGGGGACAGCCACACAGATACGCAGTATTTT. Drawing the rest from reference TRBV11-2 and TRBJ2-3, the complete variable domain is EAGVAQSPRYKIIEKRQSVAFWCNPISGHATLYWYQQILGQGPKLLIQFQNNGVVDDSQLPKDRFSAERLKGVDSTLKIQPAKLEDSAVYLCASSLGDSHTDTQYFGPGTRLTVL.

For this clonotype: Mismatch with germline at one junction end may stem from a read error. The chain links TRBV7-9 to TRBJ2-2, with D perhaps TRBD2 (5 bases). This CDR3 is built from 13 residues. Germline V CDR1 and CDR2: SEHNR, FQNEAQ (reference sequence). The chain's CDR3 is CASSDPNTGELCF. Written as DNA, the CDR3 is TGTGCCAGCTCCGACCCGAACACCGGGGAGCTTTGTTTT. Drawing the rest from reference TRBV7-9 and TRBJ2-2, the complete variable domain is DTGVSQNPRHKITKRGQNVTFRCDPISEHNRLYWYRQTLGQGPEFLTYFQNEAQLEKSRLLSDRFSAERPKGSFSTLEIQRTEQGDSAMYLCASSDPNTGELCFGEGSRLTVL.

Many counts were recorded for this clonotype. The chain links TRBV7-2 to TRBJ2-7; the match to TRBD2 covers 7 bases. Trimming at V came to 5 bases and at J to 7 bases, leaving 14 bases not matched to a gene. The CDR3 is 15 amino acids. The germline V gene has CDR1 SGHTA and CDR2 FQGNSA. DNA of the CDR3: TGTGCCAGCAGCCCAGCCGGGACTACCCCCTTTGAGCAGTACTTC. Its protein is CASSPAGTTPFEQYF.

V is TRBV25-1 and J is TRBJ1-4, with a weak D call TRBD1 (5 bases). The germline V gene has CDR1 MGHDK and CDR2 SYGVNS. V was shortened by 4 bases and J by 12 bases, with 9 bases between the two germline ends. The CDR3 contains 11 residues. The CDR3 region is CASSALGELFF. The CDR3 DNA sequence: TGTGCCAGCAGTGCCCTGGGGGAACTGTTTTTT.

This clonotype occurred once. The chain employs TRBV15 and TRBJ1-5; no reliable D call. Per germline, CDR1 LNHNV and CDR2 YYDKDF (reference sequence). CDR3 length equals 13 residues. Trimming shortened V by 3 bases and J by 4 bases, and 7 bases separated the two germline ends. DNA of the CDR3: TGTGCCACCAGCAGCACCTTGAATCAGCCCCAGCATTTT. It is translated as CATSSTLNQPQHF.

CDR3 coding DNA: TGTGCCAGCAGTAGCTCGAGGGGGTCTAGAGAAAAACTGTTTTTT. It translates to CASSSSRGSREKLFF. The chain links TRBV27 to TRBJ1-4; the D gene is possibly TRBD1 (6 bases). The CDR3 sequence is 15 residues long. Germline assignment: CDR1 MNHEY and CDR2 SMNVEV (reference sequence). The germline V and J ends were trimmed by 5 bases and 8 bases, with 18 bases remaining between them. Full variable domain (missing parts from reference TRBV27 and TRBJ1-4): EAQVTQNPRYLITVTGKKLTVTCSQNMNHEYMSWYRQDPGLGLRQIYYSMNVEVTDKGDVPEGYKVSRKEKRNFPLILESPSPNQTSLYFCASSSSRGSREKLFFGSGTQLSVL.

This clonotype turned up a few times. In DNA form, the CDR3 reads TGTGCCAGCAGAAGGGACAGCAATGAGCAGTTCTTC. Its protein product is CASRRDSNEQFF. The chain recombines TRBV4-2 with TRBJ2-1; 7 nucleotides match TRBD1. This CDR3 spans 12 amino acids. J lost 6 bases, V lost 6 bases, and 2 bases had no gene match. The germline V gene has CDR1 LGHNA and CDR2 YNFKEQ.

This clonotype was picked up a small number of times. The chain has TRBV12-3 or TRBV12-4 and TRBJ2-1; 9 bases are shared with TRBD1. V lost 6 bases to trimming and J lost 1 base; unmatched junction nucleotides: 7. The CDR3 length is 16 residues. The CDR3 loop reads CASRQGQGVSYNEQFF. DNA of the CDR3: TGTGCCAGCAGACAGGGACAGGGAGTTTCCTACAATGAGCAGTTCTTC.

This clonotype was picked up many times. J is TRBJ2-1 and V is TRBV15; 8 nucleotides line up with TRBD2. Germline trimming cut 8 bases from V and 3 bases from J; bases unmatched to any gene: 6. The CDR3 has 14 amino acids. Germline CDR1 and CDR2: LNHNV and YYDKDF (reference sequence). The CDR3 region has the DNA TGTGCCACCGGAGGCGGGGGGAACTACAATGAGCAGTTCTTC. It translates to CATGGGGNYNEQFF. The whole variable domain, filled in from reference TRBV15 and TRBJ2-1, reads DAMVIQNPRYQVTQFGKPVTLSCSQTLNHNVMYWYQQKSSQAPKLLFHYYDKDFNNEADTPDNFQSRRPNTSFCFLDIRSPGLGDTAMYLCATGGGGNYNEQFFGPGTRLTVL.

This clonotype was picked up many times. The chain employs TRBV7-2 and TRBJ1-3; unclear D gene. Germline CDR1 and CDR2: SGHTA and FQGNSA. CDR3 size: 14 residues. Trimming stripped 5 bases from V and 0 bases from J, with 8 bases between. CDR3 bases: TGTGCCAGCAGCGCCGGGCCCTCTGGAAACACCATATATTTT. As protein: CASSAGPSGNTIYF.

Many counts were recorded for this clonotype. At one boundary the junction diverges from the germline segment, which might be a read error. The chain joins TRBV7-2 to TRBJ1-2; a possible D gene is TRBD1 (5 bases). This CDR3 region has 11 residues. The germline V gene encodes CDR1 SGHTA and CDR2 FQGNSA. The CDR3 sequence: CASSLARGANF. CDR3 DNA: TGTGCCAGCAGCTTAGCTCGTGGGGCAAACTTC. Looking up the rest from reference TRBV7-2 and TRBJ1-2 gives the full variable domain: GAGVSQSPSNKVTEKGKDVELRCDPISGHTALYWYRQSLGQGLEFLIYFQGNSAPDKSGLPSDRFSAERTGGSVSTLTIQRTQQEDSAVYLCASSLARGANFGSGTRLTVV.

This clonotype has at least ten counts. The chain couples TRBV6-5 to TRBJ1-3; D remains unclear. CDR1 MNHEY and CDR2 SVGAGI come from the germline V gene. The CDR3 loop spans 15 amino acids. V was trimmed by 2 bases and J by 1 base, leaving 9 bases between them. CDR3 region: CASSYGRDSGNTIYF. CDR3 coding DNA: TGTGCCAGCAGTTACGGGCGCGATTCTGGAAACACCATATATTTT.